What follows describes a single T cell receptor (beta chain). Antigen unknown. The sample is drawn from a study of persistence of HIV-infected CD4 T cells. Lysates of CMV-infected fibroblasts at 9 to 10 ug/mL stimulated these cells. Sorting selected CD4+ T cells upregulating both CD40 ligand and CD69. Before stimulation, PBMCs underwent CD8+ T cell depletion. This was the immunoSEQ version 4 assay in survey mode. Genomic DNA was diluted to 10 ng/uL, up to about 1 ug per sample. The table came from immunoSEQ multiplex PCR; TCRdb's copy has only in-frame clones and leaves some out. The sample has about 20,000 clones, more than 75% seen once. Germline loops: CDR1 KGHSH, CDR2 LQKENI. V was clipped by 2 bases and J by 7 bases, with 12 bases between them. The CDR3 runs to 14 residues. Findings and limits, study-wide: Compared with CD3/CD28-stimulated cells, CMV- and Gag-responding cells showed lower TCRbeta richness.

The sequenced sample was CD4+ T cells sorted from PBMCs after roughly 18-hour stimulation, obtained from a patient who received antiretroviral therapy. The chain is built from TRBV18 and TRBJ1-5, with D perhaps matching TRBD1 (6 bases). The receptor was derived from an adult man with HIV who was CMV-seropositive. The CDR3 DNA follows: TGTGCCAGCTCACCAGGGGGCAGACCCCAGCCCCAGCATTTT. Its protein product is CASSPGGRPQPQHF.